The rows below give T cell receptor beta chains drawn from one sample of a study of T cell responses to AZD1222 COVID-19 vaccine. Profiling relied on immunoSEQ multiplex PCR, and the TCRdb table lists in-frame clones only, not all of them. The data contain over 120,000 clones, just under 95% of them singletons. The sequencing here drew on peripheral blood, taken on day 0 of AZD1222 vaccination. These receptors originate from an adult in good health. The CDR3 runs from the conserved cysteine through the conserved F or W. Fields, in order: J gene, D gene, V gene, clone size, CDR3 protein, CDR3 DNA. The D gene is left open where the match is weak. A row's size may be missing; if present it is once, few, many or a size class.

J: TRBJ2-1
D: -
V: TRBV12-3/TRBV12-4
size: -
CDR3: CASSFSLGNEQFF
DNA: TGTGCCAGCAGTTTTAGCCTGGGTAATGAGCAGTTCTTC

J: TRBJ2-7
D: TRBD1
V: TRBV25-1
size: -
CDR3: CASLGQGAGEQYF
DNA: TGTGCCAGTCTAGGACAGGGGGCTGGCGAGCAGTACTTC

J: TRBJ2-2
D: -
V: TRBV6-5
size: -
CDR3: CASSRGLNTGELFF
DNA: TGTGCCAGCAGCCGGGGTCTGAACACCGGGGAGCTGTTTTTT

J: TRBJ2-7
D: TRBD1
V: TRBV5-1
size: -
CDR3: CASSLGPPDRAEQYF
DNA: TGCGCCAGCAGCTTGGGACCACCAGACAGGGCCGAGCAGTACTTC

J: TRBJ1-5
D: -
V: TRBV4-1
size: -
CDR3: CASSQQEGTKPQHF
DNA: TGCGCCAGCAGCCAGCAAGAGGGGACGAAGCCCCAGCATTTT

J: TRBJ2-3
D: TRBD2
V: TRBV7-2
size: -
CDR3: CASSPRTSGRALEDTQYF
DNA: TGTGCCAGCAGCCCCCGGACTAGCGGGAGGGCATTAGAAGATACGCAGTATTTT

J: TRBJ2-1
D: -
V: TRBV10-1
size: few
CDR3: CASSRTRGGNEQFF
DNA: TGCGCCAGCAGTCGGACTCGGGGAGGCAATGAGCAGTTCTTC

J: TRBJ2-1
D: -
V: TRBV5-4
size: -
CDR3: CASSHSGRANNEQFF
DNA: TGTGCCAGCAGCCACAGCGGGCGGGCCAACAATGAGCAGTTCTTC

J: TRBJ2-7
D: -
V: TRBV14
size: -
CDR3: CASSPGYTYEQYF
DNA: TGTGCCAGCAGCCCAGGGTACACCTACGAGCAGTACTTC

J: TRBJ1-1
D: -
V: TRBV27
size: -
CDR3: CASKLIGLGTTEAFF
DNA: TGTGCCAGCAAGCTGATTGGCCTGGGGACCACTGAAGCTTTCTTT